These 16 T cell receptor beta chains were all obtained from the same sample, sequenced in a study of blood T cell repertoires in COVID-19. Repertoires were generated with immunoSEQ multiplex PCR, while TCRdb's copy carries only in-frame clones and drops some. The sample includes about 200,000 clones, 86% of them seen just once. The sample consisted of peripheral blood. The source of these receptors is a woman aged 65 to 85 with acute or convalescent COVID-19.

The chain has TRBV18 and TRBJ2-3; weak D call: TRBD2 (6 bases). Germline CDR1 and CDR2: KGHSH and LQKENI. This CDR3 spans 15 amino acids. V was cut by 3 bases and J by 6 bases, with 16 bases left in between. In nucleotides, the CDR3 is TGTGCCAGCTCACCCGTCGGAGGGAGTGGCGATACGCAGTATTTT. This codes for CASSPVGGSGDTQYF. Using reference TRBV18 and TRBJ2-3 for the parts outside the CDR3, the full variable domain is NAGVMQNPRHLVRRRGQEARLRCSPMKGHSHVYWYRQLPEEGLKFMVYLQKENIIDESGMPKERFSAEFPKEGPSILRIQQVVRGDSAAYFCASSPVGGSGDTQYFGPGTRLTVL.

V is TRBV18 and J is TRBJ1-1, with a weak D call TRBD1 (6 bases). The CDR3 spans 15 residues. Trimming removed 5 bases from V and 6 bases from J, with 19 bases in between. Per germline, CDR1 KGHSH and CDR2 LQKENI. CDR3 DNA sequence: TGTGCCAGCTCATTCGGAAGGGGGGGCGATGCTGAAGCTTTCTTT. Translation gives CASSFGRGGDAEAFF.

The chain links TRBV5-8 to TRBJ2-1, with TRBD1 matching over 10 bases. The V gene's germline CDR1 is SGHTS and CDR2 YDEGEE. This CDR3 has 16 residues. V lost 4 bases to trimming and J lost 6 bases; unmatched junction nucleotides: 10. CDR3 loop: CASSAGTGVLGNEQFF. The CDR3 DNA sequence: TGTGCCAGCAGCGCCGGGACAGGGGTTTTGGGCAATGAGCAGTTCTTC.

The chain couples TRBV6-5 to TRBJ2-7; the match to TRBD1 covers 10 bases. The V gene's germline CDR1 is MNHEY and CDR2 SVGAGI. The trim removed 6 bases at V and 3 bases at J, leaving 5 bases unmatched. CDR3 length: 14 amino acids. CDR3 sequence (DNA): TGTGCCAGCAGAAACGGGGACAGGGGCTACGAGCAGTACTTC. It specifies CASRNGDRGYEQYF.

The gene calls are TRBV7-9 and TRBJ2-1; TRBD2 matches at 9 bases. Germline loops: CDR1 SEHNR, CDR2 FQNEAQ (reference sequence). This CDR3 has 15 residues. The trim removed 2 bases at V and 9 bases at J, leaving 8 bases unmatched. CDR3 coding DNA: TGTGCCAGCAGCTTATGGGGCGGGAGGGCCGGTGAGCAGTTCTTC. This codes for CASSLWGGRAGEQFF.

The CDR3 region has the DNA TGTGCCAGCAGCCAAGGCTTGGCCTCCTACGAGCAGTACTTC. Amino acid sequence: CASSQGLASYEQYF. V and J are TRBV3-1 (or the pseudogene TRBV3-2) and TRBJ2-7, with no clear D. This CDR3 is 14 amino acids long. Trimming stripped 1 base from V and 0 bases from J, with 7 bases between. The germline V gene has CDR1 LGHDT and CDR2 YNNKEL (reference sequence).

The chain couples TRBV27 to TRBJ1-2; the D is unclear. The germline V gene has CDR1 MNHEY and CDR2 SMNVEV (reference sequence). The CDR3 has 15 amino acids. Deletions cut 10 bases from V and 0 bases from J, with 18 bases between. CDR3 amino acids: CATTPHGRANYGYTF. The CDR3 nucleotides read TGTGCCACCACCCCCCACGGGAGGGCTAACTATGGCTACACCTTC.

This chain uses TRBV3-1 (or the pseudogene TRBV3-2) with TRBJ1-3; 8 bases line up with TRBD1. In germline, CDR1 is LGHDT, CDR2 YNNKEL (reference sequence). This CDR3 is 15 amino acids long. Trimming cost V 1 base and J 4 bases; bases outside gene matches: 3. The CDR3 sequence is CASSQGTGLGNTIYF. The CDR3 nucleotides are TGTGCCAGCAGCCAAGGGACAGGGCTAGGAAACACCATATATTTT.

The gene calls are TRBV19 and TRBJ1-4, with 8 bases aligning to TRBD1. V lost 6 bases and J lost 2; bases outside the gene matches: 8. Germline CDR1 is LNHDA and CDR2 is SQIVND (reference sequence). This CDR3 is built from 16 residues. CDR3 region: CASSDRGRATNEKLFF. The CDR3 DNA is TGTGCCAGTAGCGACAGGGGAAGGGCGACTAATGAAAAACTGTTTTTT. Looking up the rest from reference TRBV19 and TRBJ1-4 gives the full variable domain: DGGITQSPKYLFRKEGQNVTLSCEQNLNHDAMYWYRQDPGQGLRLIYYSQIVNDFQKGDIAEGYSVSREKKESFPLTVTSAQKNPTAFYLCASSDRGRATNEKLFFGSGTQLSVL.

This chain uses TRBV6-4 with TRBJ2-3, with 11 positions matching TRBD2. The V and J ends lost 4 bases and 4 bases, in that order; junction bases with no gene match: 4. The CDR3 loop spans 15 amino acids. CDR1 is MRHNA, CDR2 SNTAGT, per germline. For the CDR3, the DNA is TGTGCCAGCAGTGCACGACTAGCGGGGCCAGATACGCAGTATTTT. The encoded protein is CASSARLAGPDTQYF.

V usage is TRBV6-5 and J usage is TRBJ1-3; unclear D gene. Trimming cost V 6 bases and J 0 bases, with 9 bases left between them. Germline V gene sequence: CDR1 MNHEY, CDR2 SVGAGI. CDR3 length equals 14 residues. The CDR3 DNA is TGTGCCAGCAGCGCGACATACTCTGGAAACACCATATATTTT. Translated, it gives CASSATYSGNTIYF.

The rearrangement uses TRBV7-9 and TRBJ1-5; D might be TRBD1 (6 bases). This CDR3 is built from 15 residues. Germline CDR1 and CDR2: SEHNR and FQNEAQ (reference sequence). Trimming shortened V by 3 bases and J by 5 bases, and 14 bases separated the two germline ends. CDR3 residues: CASSFSTGLDQPQHF. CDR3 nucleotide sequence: TGTGCCAGCAGCTTCAGTACAGGGTTGGATCAGCCCCAGCATTTT.

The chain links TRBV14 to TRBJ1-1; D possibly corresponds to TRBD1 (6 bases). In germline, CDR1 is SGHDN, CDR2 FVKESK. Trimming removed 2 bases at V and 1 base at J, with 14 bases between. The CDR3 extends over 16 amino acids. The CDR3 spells CASSQPGGRRNTEAFF. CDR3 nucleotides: TGTGCCAGCAGCCAACCGGGGGGCCGACGGAACACTGAAGCTTTCTTT.

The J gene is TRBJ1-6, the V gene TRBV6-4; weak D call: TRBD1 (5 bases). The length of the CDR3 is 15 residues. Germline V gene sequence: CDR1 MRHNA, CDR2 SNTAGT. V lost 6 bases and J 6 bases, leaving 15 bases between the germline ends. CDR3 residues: CASSLDQGPNSPLHF. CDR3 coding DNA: TGTGCCAGCAGCCTTGACCAGGGCCCTAATTCACCCCTCCACTTT.

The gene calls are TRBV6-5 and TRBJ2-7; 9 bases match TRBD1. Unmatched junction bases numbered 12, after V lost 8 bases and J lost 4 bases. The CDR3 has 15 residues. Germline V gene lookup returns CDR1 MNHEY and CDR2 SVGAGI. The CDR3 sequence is CASFPEGQGGYEQYF. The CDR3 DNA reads TGTGCCAGCTTCCCGGAGGGACAGGGAGGGTACGAGCAGTACTTC.

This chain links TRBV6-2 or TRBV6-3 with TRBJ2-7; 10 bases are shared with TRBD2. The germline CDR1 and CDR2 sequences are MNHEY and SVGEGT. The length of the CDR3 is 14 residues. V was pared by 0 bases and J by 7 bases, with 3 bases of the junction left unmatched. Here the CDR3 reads CASSYSGTSVEQYF. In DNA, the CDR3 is TGTGCCAGCAGTTACTCCGGGACTAGCGTTGAGCAGTACTTC.